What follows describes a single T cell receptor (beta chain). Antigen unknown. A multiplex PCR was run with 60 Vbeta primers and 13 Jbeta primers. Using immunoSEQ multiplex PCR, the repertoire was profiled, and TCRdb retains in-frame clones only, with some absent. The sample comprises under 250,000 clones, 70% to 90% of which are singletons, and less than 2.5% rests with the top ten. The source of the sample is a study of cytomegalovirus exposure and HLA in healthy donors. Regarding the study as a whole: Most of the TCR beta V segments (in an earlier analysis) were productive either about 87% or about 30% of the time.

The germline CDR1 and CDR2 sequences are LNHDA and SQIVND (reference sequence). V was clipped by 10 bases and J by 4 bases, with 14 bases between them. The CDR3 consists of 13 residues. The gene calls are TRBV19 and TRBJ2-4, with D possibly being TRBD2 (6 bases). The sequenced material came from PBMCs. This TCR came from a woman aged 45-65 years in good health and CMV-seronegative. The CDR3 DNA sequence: TGTGCCACCGGAGGGGTAGGGAAAAACATTCAGTACTTC. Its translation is CATGGVGKNIQYF.